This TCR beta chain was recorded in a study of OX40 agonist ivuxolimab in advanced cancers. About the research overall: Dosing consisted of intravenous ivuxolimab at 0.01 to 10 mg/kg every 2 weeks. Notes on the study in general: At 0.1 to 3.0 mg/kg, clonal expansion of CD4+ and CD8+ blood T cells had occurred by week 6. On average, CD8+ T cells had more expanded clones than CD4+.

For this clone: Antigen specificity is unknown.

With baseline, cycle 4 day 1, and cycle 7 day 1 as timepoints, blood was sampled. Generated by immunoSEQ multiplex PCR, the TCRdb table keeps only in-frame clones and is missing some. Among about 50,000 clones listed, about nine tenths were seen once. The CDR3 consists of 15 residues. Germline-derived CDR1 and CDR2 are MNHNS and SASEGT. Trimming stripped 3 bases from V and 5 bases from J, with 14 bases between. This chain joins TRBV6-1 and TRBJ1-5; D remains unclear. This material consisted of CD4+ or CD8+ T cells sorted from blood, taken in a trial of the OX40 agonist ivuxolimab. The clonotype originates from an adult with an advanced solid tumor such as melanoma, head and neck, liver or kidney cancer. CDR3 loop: CASSESLGSYQPQHF. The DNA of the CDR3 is TGTGCCAGCAGTGAGAGTTTAGGTTCGTATCAGCCCCAGCATTTT.